These 21 T cell receptor beta chains were sequenced from one sample in a study of T cell responses to AZD1222 COVID-19 vaccine. Assay: immunoSEQ multiplex PCR; the TCRdb copy retains only in-frame clones and omits some. The sample carries some 120,000 clones, about 90% recorded once. The sequenced sample was peripheral blood, obtained on day 0 of AZD1222 vaccination. These receptors came from an adult in good health.

J is TRBJ2-3 and V is TRBV9; tentatively, D is TRBD1 (6 bases). The CDR3 loop spans 15 amino acids. Germline CDR1 is SGDLS and CDR2 is YYNGEE. Trimming took off 3 bases at V and 0 bases at J, with 11 bases between the two ends. DNA of the CDR3: TGTGCCAGCAGCGAGGGGGTCCTAAGCACAGATACGCAGTATTTT. It yields the protein CASSEGVLSTDTQYF.

This chain uses TRBV6-5 with TRBJ2-1; D uncertain. CDR1 is MNHEY and CDR2 is SVGAGI in the germline V gene. This CDR3 region has 15 residues. V lost 3 bases, J lost 1 base, and 10 bases lay in between. The CDR3 loop is CASSYRPQSYNEQFF. CDR3 bases: TGTGCCAGCAGTTATCGACCGCAGTCCTACAATGAGCAGTTCTTC.

The chain links TRBV15 to TRBJ1-1; the D is unclear. The CDR3 consists of 13 residues. CDR1 and CDR2 from the germline V gene are LNHNV and YYDKDF (reference sequence). Trimming shortened V by 5 bases and J by 1 base, and 8 bases separated the two germline ends. The CDR3 is CATSSYGNTEAFF. CDR3 coding DNA: TGTGCCACCAGCTCATACGGGAACACTGAAGCTTTCTTT.

V is TRBV11-2 and J is TRBJ2-5, with no clear D. The CDR3 spans 14 residues. V lost 6 bases and J 2 bases, leaving 13 bases between the germline ends. Germline lookup yields CDR1 SGHAT and CDR2 FQNNGV. The CDR3 DNA sequence: TGTGCCAGCAGTCCGGTTCAAATTCAAGAGACCCAGTACTTC. This gives the protein CASSPVQIQETQYF.

The V call is TRBV6-5, the J call TRBJ2-7; TRBD1 agrees at 10 bases. This CDR3 is 14 amino acids long. CDR1 and CDR2 from the germline V gene are MNHEY and SVGAGI. With V trimmed by 8 bases and J by 4 bases, 8 bases remained unmatched. The CDR3 spells CASDSGTGEYEQYF. DNA of the CDR3: TGTGCCAGCGATTCGGGGACAGGGGAATACGAGCAGTACTTC.

The chain employs TRBV9 and TRBJ2-3; no reliable D call. V gave up 1 base and J gave up 9 bases, with 9 bases separating them. This CDR3 contains 12 residues. Germline V lookup: CDR1 SGDLS, CDR2 YYNGEE. The CDR3 DNA follows: TGTGCCAGCAGCGTAATAGGTAGGACGCAGTATTTT. Translated: CASSVIGRTQYF.

The chain uses TRBV30 and TRBJ1-5; D is possibly TRBD1 (6 bases). The CDR3 has 13 residues. Germline assignment: CDR1 GTSNPN and CDR2 SVGIG (reference sequence). V shed 5 bases and J shed 2 bases, with 10 bases lying between them. Here the CDR3 DNA reads TGTGCCTGGGGGAACAGGGGCAATCAGCCCCAGCATTTT. It yields the protein CAWGNRGNQPQHF.

The chain uses TRBV9 and TRBJ2-7; 7 bases fit TRBD2. V dropped 4 bases and J dropped 2; count of bases not matched to a gene: 12. The CDR3 length is 16 residues. Germline V CDR1 and CDR2: SGDLS, YYNGEE. The CDR3: CASSPTQSGVTYEQYF. CDR3 DNA sequence: TGTGCCAGCAGCCCTACCCAAAGCGGGGTTACCTACGAGCAGTACTTC.

V gene TRBV3-1 (or the pseudogene TRBV3-2) combines with J gene TRBJ2-1, with TRBD2 matching 8 bases. Germline loops: CDR1 LGHDT, CDR2 YNNKEL (reference sequence). J gave up 7 bases and V 4 bases, and 9 bases lay outside the gene matches. The CDR3 has 15 amino acids. The CDR3 nucleotides read TGTGCCAGCAGCCGATCACTAGCGGATAATAATGAGCAGTTCTTC. It codes for CASSRSLADNNEQFF.

V is TRBV4-3 and J is TRBJ1-4; possible D gene TRBD1, 6 bases. Between the trimmed V and J ends, which lost 3 bases and 8 bases, there was a span of 22 bases. The CDR3 is 17 residues long. Germline loops: CDR1 LGHNA, CDR2 YSLEER. The CDR3 loop reads CASSQGAPGYRLEKLFF. In DNA form, the CDR3 reads TGCGCCAGCAGCCAGGGGGCCCCAGGGTACCGTCTGGAAAAACTGTTTTTT.

This clone was observed a single time. The chain uses TRBV29-1 and TRBJ1-1; D possibly corresponds to TRBD1 (6 bases). The V gene's germline CDR1 is SQVTM and CDR2 ANQGSEA. The CDR3 spans 11 residues. V gave up 3 bases and J gave up 10 bases, with 12 bases separating them. CDR3 in DNA: TGCAGCGTTGAGATTGGGACACGAGCTTTCTTT. It yields the protein CSVEIGTRAFF. Full variable domain (remainder filled in from reference TRBV29-1 and TRBJ1-1): SAVISQKPSRDICQRGTSLTIQCQVDSQVTMMFWYRQQPGQSLTLIATANQGSEATYESGFVIDKFPISRPNLTFSTLTVSNMSPEDSSIYLCSVEIGTRAFFGQGTRLTVV.

V is TRBV5-6 and J is TRBJ1-2, with D tentatively TRBD1 (6 bases). The germline V gene encodes CDR1 SGHDT and CDR2 YYEEEE. CDR3 length: 13 residues. V lost 3 bases and J 4 bases, leaving 10 bases between the germline ends. CDR3 in DNA: TGTGCCAGCAGCTCGGACAGTACCTATGGCTACACCTTC. Amino acid sequence: CASSSDSTYGYTF.

This chain connects TRBV6-5 to TRBJ2-2, with D possibly TRBD1 on 6 matching bases. The V gene lost 8 bases and the J gene lost 5 bases, with 12 bases spanning the gap. Germline lookup yields CDR1 MNHEY and CDR2 SVGAGI. The CDR3 extends over 13 amino acids. CDR3 protein: CASSTGGTGELFF. The CDR3, as DNA: TGTGCCAGCTCGACAGGAGGTACCGGGGAGCTGTTTTTT.

This clone was recorded once. V usage is TRBV9 and J usage is TRBJ2-3; the D gene is possibly TRBD1 (5 bases). V lost 7 bases, J lost 4 bases, and 13 bases lay in between. The CDR3 length is 13 residues. Germline CDR1 reads SGDLS; CDR2 reads YYNGEE. CDR3 DNA sequence: TGTGCCAGCGGAAAGGGGTGGTCAGATACGCAGTATTTT. Translating gives CASGKGWSDTQYF.

The chain couples TRBV23-1 to TRBJ2-7; the match to TRBD1 covers 8 bases. TRBV23-1 is identified as an open reading frame with a role that is uncertain. The CDR3 length is 17 residues. Trimming at V came to 2 bases and at J to 4 bases, leaving 13 bases not matched to a gene. The CDR3 coding sequence is TGCGCCAGCAGTCAACGCAGGACAGGGCCCATAATTTACGAGCAGTACTTC. Translated, it gives CASSQRRTGPIIYEQYF.

The chain uses TRBV19 and TRBJ2-7; D possibly corresponds to TRBD2 (6 bases). CDR1 and CDR2 (germline): LNHDA, SQIVND (reference sequence). Trimming took off 2 bases at V and 3 bases at J, with 14 bases between the two ends. The CDR3 spans 15 residues. CDR3 sequence reads: CASSINAGSGYEQYF. For the CDR3, the DNA is TGTGCCAGTAGTATAAACGCCGGGAGTGGCTACGAGCAGTACTTC.

The gene calls are TRBV9 and TRBJ1-6; no definite D call. Germline CDR1 SGDLS, CDR2 YYNGEE. Trimming removed 0 bases at V and 0 bases at J, with 7 bases between. This CDR3 is built from 16 residues. CDR3 residues: CASSVAQDSYNSPLHF. DNA for the CDR3: TGTGCCAGCAGCGTAGCCCAGGACTCCTATAATTCACCCCTCCACTTT.

This rearrangement joins TRBV11-2 to TRBJ2-2, with 8 bases that match TRBD1. Germline V gene lookup returns CDR1 SGHAT and CDR2 FQNNGV. The trim removed 3 bases at V and 3 bases at J, leaving 3 bases unmatched. The CDR3 is 15 amino acids. The CDR3 here is CASSFGQGYTGELFF. The CDR3 DNA sequence: TGTGCCAGCAGCTTCGGACAGGGATACACCGGGGAGCTGTTTTTT.

This clone was seen a handful of times. V usage is TRBV9 and J usage is TRBJ2-7; no clear D. The CDR3 is 14 amino acids. Germline CDR1 SGDLS, CDR2 YYNGEE. V was clipped by 4 bases and J by 0 bases, with 11 bases between them. The CDR3: CASSPRFFSYEQYF. CDR3 nucleotides: TGTGCCAGCAGCCCTCGGTTCTTCTCCTACGAGCAGTACTTC.

The chain links TRBV5-1 to TRBJ1-6; 7 bases fit TRBD1. Losses at the gene ends were 0 bases for V and 7 bases for J; bases not matched to a gene: 4. Germline loops: CDR1 SGHRS, CDR2 YFSETQ. The CDR3 covers 15 residues. CDR3 in amino acids: CASSLEGGVNSPLHF. CDR3 nucleotide sequence: TGCGCCAGCAGCTTGGAAGGGGGCGTCAATTCACCCCTCCACTTT.

CDR3 DNA: TGTGCCAGTAGCAATCTTTGGGGTAGCAATCAGCCCCAGCATTTT. It translates to CASSNLWGSNQPQHF. V is TRBV19 and J is TRBJ1-5, with D uncertain. Germline V gene lookup returns CDR1 LNHDA and CDR2 SQIVND (reference sequence). The V end was cut by 6 bases, the J end by 0 bases, with 12 bases between. The CDR3 is 15 amino acids.